These 26 T cell receptor beta chains originate from one sample sequenced in a study of blood T cell repertoires in COVID-19. Generated by immunoSEQ multiplex PCR, the TCRdb table keeps only in-frame clones and is missing some. This table holds a few hundred thousand clones, around 83% found once. The sequenced sample consisted of peripheral blood. All receptors come from a man at least 80 years old with acute or convalescent COVID-19.

The chain recombines TRBV5-1 with TRBJ2-1, with 15 bases fitting TRBD2. V shed 0 bases, J shed 4 bases, and the junction held 2 bases outside the gene matches. Per germline, CDR1 SGHRS and CDR2 YFSETQ. The CDR3 contains 17 residues. CDR3 sequence reads: CASSLGTSGGVYNEQFF. The CDR3 nucleotides are TGCGCCAGCAGCTTGGGGACTAGCGGGGGGGTTTACAATGAGCAGTTCTTC. The full variable domain, its missing parts supplied by reference TRBV5-1 and TRBJ2-1, is KAGVTQTPRYLIKTRGQQVTLSCSPISGHRSVSWYQQTPGQGLQFLFEYFSETQRNKGNFPGRFSGRQFSNSRSEMNVSTLELGDSALYLCASSLGTSGGVYNEQFFGPGTRLTVL.

The chain has TRBV4-2 and TRBJ2-1, with 13 bases lining up with TRBD2. The germline CDR1 and CDR2 sequences are LGHNA and YNFKEQ. V lost 5 bases and J lost 4; bases outside the gene matches: 5. The CDR3 covers 16 residues. The CDR3 loop is CASSGTSGIAYNEQFF. CDR3 coding DNA: TGTGCCAGCAGCGGGACTAGCGGGATTGCGTACAATGAGCAGTTCTTC.

The table lists this clone with many counts. The chain uses TRBV6-1 and TRBJ2-7, with 8 bases aligning to TRBD1. Germline-derived CDR1 and CDR2 are MNHNS and SASEGT. The CDR3 is 16 amino acids. J gave up 2 bases and V 2 bases, and 8 bases lay outside the gene matches. For the CDR3, the DNA is TGTGCCAGCAGTGAATGGGGGACAGGACCGGCCTACGAGCAGTACTTC. Its translation: CASSEWGTGPAYEQYF.

This rearrangement joins TRBV10-3 to TRBJ1-6, with 12 bases aligning to TRBD1. Germline trimming cut 6 bases from V and 7 bases from J; bases unmatched to any gene: 7. Germline V gives CDR1 ENHRY, CDR2 SYGVKD. The CDR3 totals 16 residues. The chain's CDR3 is CAIRGGQGAKNSPLHF. DNA for the CDR3: TGTGCCATCAGGGGGGGACAGGGGGCGAAAAATTCACCCCTCCACTTT.

The chain employs TRBV9 and TRBJ2-1; the match to TRBD1 covers 7 bases. The CDR3 is 12 amino acids. CDR1 SGDLS and CDR2 YYNGEE come from the germline V gene. Trimming at V came to 3 bases and at J to 9 bases, leaving 3 bases not matched to a gene. CDR3 in DNA: TGTGCCAGCAGCGGGACAGGCGGTGAGCAGTTCTTC. Encoded protein: CASSGTGGEQFF.

This chain connects TRBV30 to TRBJ1-3, with D unresolved. The CDR3 is made up of 12 amino acids. The germline V gene has CDR1 GTSNPN and CDR2 SVGIG (reference sequence). Here the CDR3 reads CAHDRTPGTIYF. In nucleotides, the CDR3 is TGTGCTCACGACCGCACACCAGGCACCATATATTTT.

This clone was found once. The chain joins TRBV5-1 to TRBJ2-1; possibly TRBD2 for D (6 bases). This CDR3 has 15 amino acids. Trimming shortened V by 6 bases and J by 0 bases, and 13 bases separated the two germline ends. The germline V gene encodes CDR1 SGHRS and CDR2 YFSETQ. The CDR3 DNA is TGCGCCAGCAACCCGGGGAGGAGCTCCTACAATGAGCAGTTCTTC. Amino acid sequence: CASNPGRSSYNEQFF.

This clone was seen a single time. The V gene is TRBV2, the J gene TRBJ1-4; 8 nucleotides agree with TRBD1. In germline, CDR1 is SNHLY, CDR2 FYNNEI. The CDR3 has 13 residues. Unmatched junction bases numbered 7, after V lost 8 bases and J lost 8 bases. The CDR3 nucleotides read TGTGCCAGCGGCCAGGGGGCGAGGGAAAAACTGTTTTTT. This encodes CASGQGAREKLFF.

V is TRBV5-5 and J is TRBJ2-6; maybe TRBD1 (5 bases). CDR1 SGHKS and CDR2 YYEKEE come from the germline V gene (reference sequence). The CDR3 is made up of 17 amino acids. Trimming took off 3 bases at V and 1 base at J, with 14 bases between the two ends. CDR3 sequence: CASSSVFRQSGANVLTF. For the CDR3, the DNA is TGTGCCAGCAGCTCCGTATTTCGACAGTCTGGGGCCAACGTCCTGACTTTC.

The chain carries TRBV6-5 and TRBJ1-2, with TRBD1 matching over 8 bases. This CDR3 comprises 14 residues. Germline assignment: CDR1 MNHEY and CDR2 SVGAGI. Trimming at V came to 1 base and at J to 7 bases, leaving 5 bases not matched to a gene. The CDR3 region is CASSYFQGARGYTF. The CDR3 DNA reads TGTGCCAGCAGTTACTTTCAGGGGGCGCGTGGCTACACCTTC.

This chain uses TRBV6-5 with TRBJ2-1; 10 bases align to TRBD2. J was trimmed by 4 bases and V by 6 bases; bases with no gene match: 6. The CDR3 totals 15 residues. CDR1 and CDR2 from the germline V gene are MNHEY and SVGAGI. Written as DNA, the CDR3 is TGTGCCAGCAGCCGAACTAGCGGGGCATACAATGAGCAGTTCTTC. Encoded protein: CASSRTSGAYNEQFF.

The chain carries TRBV19 and TRBJ2-1; 7 nucleotides line up with TRBD2. J was trimmed by 7 bases and V by 10 bases; bases with no gene match: 13. Germline V lookup: CDR1 LNHDA, CDR2 SQIVND (reference sequence). The CDR3 is 14 residues long. As DNA, the CDR3 is TGTGCCACCAGTCTGGCGGGAGTAAGGAATGAGCAGTTCTTC. Residues: CATSLAGVRNEQFF.

The chain uses TRBV7-9 and TRBJ2-1; TRBD1 might be the D (5 bases). CDR3 length: 15 residues. The germline V gene has CDR1 SEHNR and CDR2 FQNEAQ (reference sequence). Trimming removed 5 bases at V and 2 bases at J, with 13 bases between. The CDR3 reads CASSPGDRAYNEQFF. The DNA for the CDR3 is TGTGCCAGCAGCCCAGGAGACAGAGCCTACAATGAGCAGTTCTTC.

The chain uses TRBV24-1 and TRBJ2-1; 12 nucleotides line up with TRBD2. The germline V gene has CDR1 KGHDR and CDR2 SFDVKD. J was trimmed by 7 bases and V by 4 bases; bases with no gene match: 7. CDR3 length: 16 residues. The CDR3 bases are TGTGCCACCAGTGACCCAACTAGCGGGGGGCGGAATGAGCAGTTCTTC. It codes for CATSDPTSGGRNEQFF.

The chain couples TRBV5-5 to TRBJ1-1; D is ambiguous. The CDR3 sequence is 13 residues long. Trimming took off 0 bases at V and 4 bases at J, with 7 bases between the two ends. Germline V gene lookup returns CDR1 SGHKS and CDR2 YYEKEE (reference sequence). The DNA for the CDR3 is TGTGCCAGCAGCTTGGAACGGGTCACTGAAGCTTTCTTT. Protein: CASSLERVTEAFF. The entire variable domain, with the rest obtained from reference TRBV5-5 and TRBJ1-1, is as follows: DAGVTQSPTHLIKTRGQQVTLRCSPISGHKSVSWYQQVLGQGPQFIFQYYEKEERGRGNFPDRFSARQFPNYSSELNVNALLLGDSALYLCASSLERVTEAFFGQGTRLTVV.

The V and J genes are TRBV28 and TRBJ1-1; no reliable D call. Germline V gene lookup returns CDR1 MDHEN and CDR2 SYDVKM. The V end lost 1 base, the J end lost 1 base, and 10 bases lay between the germline ends. CDR3 size: 15 residues. In DNA form, the CDR3 reads TGTGCCAGCAGTTTATTCGGCCGACAGAACACTGAAGCTTTCTTT. Its protein is CASSLFGRQNTEAFF.

This clone was found once. V usage is TRBV5-1 and J usage is TRBJ1-5, with 8 positions matching TRBD1. Trimming cost V 4 bases and J 5 bases; bases outside gene matches: 2. Per germline, CDR1 SGHRS and CDR2 YFSETQ. The CDR3 extends over 13 amino acids. In nucleotides, the CDR3 is TGCGCCAGCAGCCACAGGGGGGATCAGCCCCAGCATTTT. Translation gives CASSHRGDQPQHF. The variable domain in full, with the rest retrieved from reference TRBV5-1 and TRBJ1-5, is KAGVTQTPRYLIKTRGQQVTLSCSPISGHRSVSWYQQTPGQGLQFLFEYFSETQRNKGNFPGRFSGRQFSNSRSEMNVSTLELGDSALYLCASSHRGDQPQHFGDGTRLSIL.

This chain uses TRBV10-1 with TRBJ2-1; D possibly corresponds to TRBD1 (6 bases). This CDR3 comprises 15 residues. V was shortened by 3 bases and J by 6 bases, with 15 bases between the two germline ends. Germline CDR1 reads WNHNN; CDR2 reads SYGVQD (reference sequence). CDR3 DNA: TGCGCCAGCAGTGAAAGGGCAGGGGTCATCAATGAGCAGTTCTTC. Translated, it gives CASSERAGVINEQFF.

The chain uses TRBV30 and TRBJ1-3; 7 positions agree with TRBD1. Germline V lookup: CDR1 GTSNPN, CDR2 SVGIG (reference sequence). The V segment lost 3 bases and the J segment 5 bases; nucleotides outside the gene matches: 7. The CDR3 runs 14 residues. DNA for the CDR3: TGTGCCTGGAGCTGGGACAGCCGTCGAAACACCATATATTTT. Translated, it gives CAWSWDSRRNTIYF.

V and J are TRBV7-3 and TRBJ2-5; 7 positions match TRBD2. The CDR3 contains 15 residues. After removal of 5 bases from V and 1 base from J, the junction contained 7 bases not matched to a gene. CDR1 is SGHTA, CDR2 FQGTGA, per germline. Here the CDR3 DNA reads TGTGCCAGCAGCCAGCGGGGAACAGGCCAAGAGACCCAGTACTTC. It translates to CASSQRGTGQETQYF.

The V and J genes are TRBV30 and TRBJ1-3; weak D call: TRBD1 (5 bases). CDR3 length: 12 amino acids. Germline loops: CDR1 GTSNPN, CDR2 SVGIG (reference sequence). Trimming removed 2 bases from V and 6 bases from J, with 8 bases in between. The CDR3 sequence is CAWSRTLNTIYF. As DNA, the CDR3 is TGTGCCTGGAGTCGGACACTAAACACCATATATTTT.

The chain employs TRBV30 and TRBJ1-2; 7 bases are shared with TRBD1. Looked up from germline, CDR1 is GTSNPN and CDR2 is SVGIG (reference sequence). Trimming cost V 2 bases and J 7 bases; bases outside gene matches: 10. The CDR3 is made up of 14 amino acids. The CDR3 sequence is CAWSLSGQASGYTF. The CDR3 DNA reads TGTGCCTGGAGTCTCTCAGGACAGGCCTCTGGCTACACCTTC.

The chain is built from TRBV2 and TRBJ1-4; 8 bases match TRBD1. Germline assignment: CDR1 SNHLY and CDR2 FYNNEI. Germline trimming cut 7 bases from V and 0 bases from J; bases unmatched to any gene: 10. The CDR3 loop spans 17 amino acids. The CDR3 sequence: CASKTGTGTSTNEKLFF. The CDR3 region has the DNA TGTGCCAGCAAAACCGGGACAGGTACATCAACTAATGAAAAACTGTTTTTT. The full variable domain, its missing parts supplied by reference TRBV2 and TRBJ1-4, is EPEVTQTPSHQVTQMGQEVILRCVPISNHLYFYWYRQILGQKVEFLVSFYNNEISEKSEIFDDQFSVERPDGSNFTLKIRSTKLEDSAMYFCASKTGTGTSTNEKLFFGSGTQLSVL.

This chain links TRBV28 with TRBJ1-6, with TRBD1 as a possible D gene (6 bases). This CDR3 comprises 16 residues. Deletions cut 5 bases from V and 2 bases from J, with 13 bases between. Germline V gene lookup returns CDR1 MDHEN and CDR2 SYDVKM. The CDR3 loop is CASSPGRGTYNSPLHF. The CDR3 nucleotides read TGTGCCAGCAGTCCTGGCAGGGGAACCTATAATTCACCCCTCCACTTT.

The genes are TRBV19 and TRBJ2-1; D unclear. The CDR3 runs to 17 residues. CDR1 and CDR2 from the germline V gene are LNHDA and SQIVND (reference sequence). V lost 0 bases to trimming and J lost 0 bases, with 12 bases between them. The CDR3 region has the DNA TGTGCCAGTAGTATAGATCCCAGCGCCAGCTCCTACAATGAGCAGTTCTTC. It codes for CASSIDPSASSYNEQFF.

The chain combines TRBV24-1 with TRBJ2-3; a weak D match, TRBD2 (6 bases). The CDR3 contains 16 residues. Germline lookup yields CDR1 KGHDR and CDR2 SFDVKD. The V end lost 3 bases, the J end lost 6 bases, and 18 bases lay between the germline ends. The CDR3 loop is CATSDPPVLARDTQYF. The CDR3 DNA follows: TGTGCCACCAGTGATCCCCCCGTTCTAGCGCGGGATACGCAGTATTTT.